This passage covers 27 T cell receptor beta chains from one sample sequenced in a study of T cells in Graves' hyperthyroidism and ophthalmopathy (dated by TCRdb to between 2019 and 2020). Receptor libraries were prepared by multiplex PCR. Sequencing was performed on an Illumina HiSeq 2000. Amplification of TCR beta CDR3 regions was carried out from RNA transcripts. A first-round RT-PCR of the TCR CDR3 used the HTBI primer set with the Qiagen OneStep RT-PCR kit. TCRdb's own reprocessing of the public reads used fastp at Q25 and MiXCR and kept productive beta chains. Rows are combined by CDR3 protein, so each entry shows the most common genes and DNA. The sample includes roughly 420,000 distinct CDR3 sequences, with roughly an eighth observed a single time. 5.3% of the sample lies in the top ten. Input material: blood. Receptor source: a young woman with Graves' hyperthyroidism.

This clonotype appeared a few times. The chain couples TRBV29-1 to TRBJ2-3; 13 bases agree with TRBD2. The CDR3 is made up of 19 amino acids. CDR1 SQVTM and CDR2 ANQGSEA come from the germline V gene. The V and J ends lost 6 bases and 3 bases, in that order; junction bases with no gene match: 18. CDR3 in DNA: TGCAGCGTAGACACAAGTACGGGACTAGCGGGACACCTAACAGATACGCAGTATTTT. It encodes CSVDTSTGLAGHLTDTQYF.

Of note for this clonotype: Since a much larger clone is just one base distant, this may be a read error. This rearrangement joins TRBV12-3 or TRBV12-4 to TRBJ2-7, with 7 bases lining up with TRBD1. The CDR3 extends over 14 amino acids. CDR3 nucleotide sequence: TGTACCAGCAGCCGGGGACAGTCCTCCTACGAGCAGTACTTC. Translating gives CTSSRGQSSYEQYF.

For this clonotype: A much larger clone is a single base away; this may be a read error. The chain links TRBV20-1 to TRBJ2-3; 8 bases line up with TRBD2. Germline V gene lookup returns CDR1 DFQATT and CDR2 SNEGSKA (reference sequence). V lost 3 bases and J lost 1; bases outside the gene matches: 3. The CDR3 is 14 amino acids. The CDR3 sequence: CSASKTSGTDTQYF. As DNA, the CDR3 is TGCAGTGCTAGTAAGACTAGCGGCACAGATACGCAGTATTTT.

In its sample, this clonotype was seen a few times. The chain employs TRBV29-1 and TRBJ2-7, with 8 bases that match TRBD2. The CDR3 runs to 13 residues. V shed 4 bases, J shed 6 bases, and the junction held 8 bases outside the gene matches. Germline V gives CDR1 SQVTM, CDR2 ANQGSEA. In DNA, the CDR3 is TGCAGCGTTGTTGGACTAGCCTCTGGCGAGCAGTACTTC. It yields the protein CSVVGLASGEQYF.

This clonotype was seen repeatedly, ten times or more. The V call is TRBV27, the J call TRBJ2-5; 10 bases fit TRBD1. With 5 bases clipped from V and 2 bases from J, the junction kept 2 bases outside the gene matches. From germline, CDR1 is MNHEY and CDR2 SMNVEV (reference sequence). CDR3 length: 14 amino acids. CDR3 DNA: TGTGCCAGCAGTGGGGACAGGGGACAAGAGACCCAGTACTTC. Encoded protein: CASSGDRGQETQYF.

The chain couples TRBV6-1 to TRBJ2-5, with 9 bases that match TRBD1. CDR3 size: 17 residues. The ends lost 10 bases at V and 2 bases at J; junction bases unmatched: 17. Germline-derived CDR1 and CDR2 are MNHNS and SASEGT. The CDR3 region has the DNA TGTGCCACTCAAGGTCCCTCGTTAGGGACAGGGCAAGAGACCCAGTACTTC. This sequence encodes CATQGPSLGTGQETQYF.

This clonotype has at least ten counts. V and J are TRBV7-8 and TRBJ1-1, with D unresolved. V was shortened by 3 bases and J by 2 bases, with 13 bases between the two germline ends. The CDR3 contains 15 residues. In germline, CDR1 is SGHVS, CDR2 FQNEAQ. The CDR3 sequence: CASSFEPSTNTEAFF. In nucleotides, the CDR3 is TGTGCCAGCAGCTTTGAGCCATCTACTAACACTGAAGCTTTCTTT. The complete variable domain, with remaining parts taken from reference TRBV7-8 and TRBJ1-1, reads GAGVSQSPRYKVAKRGQDVALRCDPISGHVSLFWYQQALGQGPEFLTYFQNEAQLDKSGLPSDRFFAERPEGSVSTLKIQRTQQEDSAVYLCASSFEPSTNTEAFFGQGTRLTVV.

This clonotype turned up a few times. The V gene is TRBV11-1, the J gene TRBJ2-2, with D unclear. CDR3 size: 15 residues. CDR1 SGHAT and CDR2 FQDESV come from the germline V gene (reference sequence). Deletions cut 2 bases from V and 4 bases from J, with 11 bases between. In DNA form, the CDR3 reads TGTGCCAGCAGCTTACTTTCCAGTTTCACCGGGGAGCTGTTTTTT. This sequence encodes CASSLLSSFTGELFF.

This clonotype was seen many times. The rearrangement links TRBV12-3 or TRBV12-4 to TRBJ2-1; 11 nucleotides agree with TRBD2. This CDR3 is 19 amino acids long. The V gene end was trimmed by 1 base and the J gene end by 4 bases; junction bases not matched to a gene: 12. The CDR3 DNA reads TGTGCCAGCAGTTTAGAGGGGCTAGCGGGAGGCTCCCCGTACAATGAGCAGTTCTTC. Translated, it gives CASSLEGLAGGSPYNEQFF.

This clonotype was recorded a few times. The V call is TRBV9, the J call TRBJ2-5; D uncertain. Trimming left V 1 base short and J 0 bases short, with 7 bases between. The CDR3 spans 14 residues. Germline V CDR1 and CDR2: SGDLS, YYNGEE. The CDR3 DNA follows: TGTGCCAGCAGCGTATCCACATACCAAGAGACCCAGTACTTC. This sequence encodes CASSVSTYQETQYF. Filled out from reference TRBV9 and TRBJ2-5, the complete variable domain reads DSGVTQTPKHLITATGQRVTLRCSPRSGDLSVYWYQQSLDQGLQFLIQYYNGEERAKGNILERFSAQQFPDLHSELNLSSLELGDSALYFCASSVSTYQETQYFGPGTRLLVL.

The chain joins TRBV5-6 to TRBJ1-5, with 7 bases fitting TRBD1. With 2 bases clipped from V and 7 bases from J, the junction kept 9 bases outside the gene matches. The germline CDR1 and CDR2 sequences are SGHDT and YYEEEE. The length of the CDR3 is 15 residues. Here the CDR3 DNA reads TGTGCCAGCAGCTTTTTCTCGACAGGGCGCCAGCCCCAGCATTTT. Protein: CASSFFSTGRQPQHF.

This clonotype was seen more than once but under ten times. The rearrangement uses TRBV27 and TRBJ2-2; 7 bases map to TRBD1. This CDR3 is 15 amino acids long. Germline trimming cut 3 bases from V and 4 bases from J; bases unmatched to any gene: 5. The germline gives CDR1 MNHEY, CDR2 SMNVEV (reference sequence). The CDR3 loop reads CASSFSGGTTGELFF. The DNA for the CDR3 is TGTGCCAGCAGTTTCTCAGGGGGTACCACCGGGGAGCTGTTTTTT.

There are a few counts of this clonotype. The chain joins TRBV10-3 to TRBJ1-2; no firm D call. The CDR3 totals 13 residues. V gave up 4 bases and J gave up 6 bases, with 12 bases separating them. Germline assignment: CDR1 ENHRY and CDR2 SYGVKD. The CDR3: CAISGTEGHGYTF. Here the CDR3 DNA reads TGTGCCATCAGTGGAACAGAGGGTCATGGCTACACCTTC.

This clonotype was picked up many times. The chain is built from TRBV5-4 and TRBJ1-5, with D unclear. CDR3 size: 13 residues. Germline-derived CDR1 and CDR2 are SGHNT and YYREEE (reference sequence). V dropped 0 bases and J dropped 4 bases, with 5 bases sitting between them. CDR3 region: CASSLEPNQPQHF. The CDR3 bases are TGTGCCAGCAGCTTGGAGCCGAATCAGCCCCAGCATTTT. Supplemented by reference TRBV5-4 and TRBJ1-5, the full variable domain reads ETGVTQSPTHLIKTRGQQVTLRCSSQSGHNTVSWYQQALGQGPQFIFQYYREEENGRGNFPPRFSGLQFPNYSSELNVNALELDDSALYLCASSLEPNQPQHFGDGTRLSIL.

This clonotype was detected ten times or more. V gene TRBV28 combines with J gene TRBJ2-1; TRBD2 matches at 8 bases. This CDR3 has 11 amino acids. From germline, CDR1 is MDHEN and CDR2 SYDVKM. Trimming removed 6 bases from V and 15 bases from J; junction bases left unmatched: 7. CDR3: CASSSGTSPFF. The CDR3, as DNA: TGTGCCAGCAGCTCCGGGACTAGTCCGTTCTTC.

This clonotype was seen many times. The CDR3 DNA reads as TGTGCCAGCAGGGGGCCTAGCGCCTACGAGCAGTACTTC. The encoded protein is CASRGPSAYEQYF. The chain joins TRBV2 to TRBJ2-7; D is possibly TRBD2 (6 bases). This CDR3 is 13 amino acids long. V gave up 6 bases and J gave up 2 bases, with 11 bases separating them. CDR1 is SNHLY, CDR2 FYNNEI, per germline.

This clonotype was detected only a few times. The chain combines TRBV20-1 with TRBJ1-5; D unclear. The germline CDR1 and CDR2 sequences are DFQATT and SNEGSKA (reference sequence). With 3 bases removed from V and 0 bases from J, the gap between germline ends came to 6 bases. The CDR3 runs 13 residues. CDR3 in amino acids: CSARSDSNQPQHF. CDR3 nucleotide sequence: TGCAGTGCTAGGAGCGATAGCAATCAGCCCCAGCATTTT.

In its sample, this clonotype was seen many times. This sequence joins TRBV30 and TRBJ1-5, with 8 bases that match TRBD1. The germline gives CDR1 GTSNPN, CDR2 SVGIG (reference sequence). Trimming cost V 2 bases and J 3 bases; bases outside gene matches: 6. The CDR3 length is 15 residues. The CDR3 coding sequence is TGTGCCTGGAGTCACGGACAGGGCTTCAATCAGCCCCAGCATTTT. Its protein is CAWSHGQGFNQPQHF.

The table lists this clonotype with many counts. The chain is built from TRBV7-2 and TRBJ1-1, with TRBD1 matching 10 bases. Per the germline V gene, CDR1 is SGHTA and CDR2 is FQGNSA. The CDR3 consists of 18 residues. V gave up 5 bases and J gave up 3 bases; unmatched junction bases: 15. Here the CDR3 DNA reads TGTGCCAGCAGCACGACCGGGACAGGGGCGCCTATGGACACTGAAGCTTTCTTT. It translates to CASSTTGTGAPMDTEAFF.

This clonotype came up a few times. V gene TRBV14 combines with J gene TRBJ1-6; 7 positions match TRBD1. Germline CDR1 is SGHDN and CDR2 is FVKESK. Trimming at V came to 3 bases and at J to 2 bases, leaving 13 bases not matched to a gene. The CDR3 contains 19 residues. The CDR3 protein is CASSHVVYRGGTYNSPLHF. The DNA of the CDR3 is TGTGCCAGCAGCCACGTCGTATACAGGGGCGGGACCTATAATTCACCCCTCCACTTT. The full variable domain, rest sourced from reference TRBV14 and TRBJ1-6, is EAGVTQFPSHSVIEKGQTVTLRCDPISGHDNLYWYRRVMGKEIKFLLHFVKESKQDESGMPNNRFLAERTGGTYSTLKVQPAELEDSGVYFCASSHVVYRGGTYNSPLHFGNGTRLTVT.

This chain connects TRBV7-2 to TRBJ1-5, with D perhaps TRBD1 (6 bases). The CDR3 extends over 15 amino acids. Germline V CDR1 and CDR2: SGHTA, FQGNSA. V was pared by 5 bases and J by 7 bases, with 18 bases between. In DNA form, the CDR3 reads TGTGCCAGCAGCCCGGGGGCCTCGCTCAGCCAGCCCCAGCATTTT. Residues: CASSPGASLSQPQHF.

In this sample, this clonotype turned up a few times. V gene TRBV20-1 combines with J gene TRBJ1-2, with 11 bases identical to TRBD1. CDR3 length equals 12 residues. Germline V gene data show CDR1 as DFQATT and CDR2 as SNEGSKA (reference sequence). Unmatched junction bases numbered 6, after V lost 7 bases and J lost 8 bases. In nucleotides, the CDR3 is TGCAGTGTTAGGACAGGGGGCCGGGGCTACACCTTC. Encoded protein: CSVRTGGRGYTF.

In this sample, this clonotype turned up a few times. This chain links TRBV6-2 or TRBV6-3 with TRBJ1-2; D is unresolved. Per the germline V gene, CDR1 is MNHEY and CDR2 is SVGEGT. The CDR3 spans 13 residues. The V and J ends lost 7 bases and 4 bases respectively, with 13 bases between them. The CDR3 DNA is TGTGCCAGCACTAAGGACGGTTCCTATGGCTACACCTTC. Amino acid sequence: CASTKDGSYGYTF.

This clonotype was observed many times. CDR3 residues: CASSFGVGGETQYF. The CDR3 DNA follows: TGTGCCAGCAGTTTTGGGGTTGGTGGGGAGACCCAGTACTTC. This chain connects TRBV27 to TRBJ2-5; no clear D. The CDR3 runs to 14 residues. Trimming took 3 bases from V and 5 from J, leaving 13 bases between them. The germline CDR1 and CDR2 sequences are MNHEY and SMNVEV (reference sequence).

This clonotype was seen repeatedly, ten times or more. The gene calls are TRBV20-1 and TRBJ1-2, with D hard to call. There are 13 residues in the CDR3. Germline lookup yields CDR1 DFQATT and CDR2 SNEGSKA (reference sequence). The CDR3 loop reads CSADSGGDYGYTF. As DNA, the CDR3 is TGCAGCGCGGACTCCGGTGGAGACTATGGCTACACCTTC.

This clonotype was found many times. This sequence joins TRBV2 and TRBJ2-1; 7 bases align to TRBD2. Germline V CDR1 and CDR2: SNHLY, FYNNEI. The CDR3 totals 15 residues. Losses at the gene ends were 2 bases for V and 2 bases for J; bases not matched to a gene: 3. CDR3 amino acids: CASSESGGTYNEQFF. The DNA of the CDR3 is TGTGCCAGCAGTGAATCGGGAGGCACCTACAATGAGCAGTTCTTC.

This clonotype was detected a few times. This chain connects TRBV24-1 to TRBJ1-2; TRBD1 aligns across 7 bases. This CDR3 comprises 13 residues. Germline loops: CDR1 KGHDR, CDR2 SFDVKD. V lost 3 bases to trimming and J lost 6 bases; unmatched junction nucleotides: 3. In nucleotides, the CDR3 is TGTGCCACCAGTGATATGACAGGGAATGGCTACACCTTC. Its translation: CATSDMTGNGYTF.